The text below deals with one T cell receptor (beta chain). Which antigen it targets is not known. Nothing much larger sits one base from this clone, and base qualities are not available. This sample was included in a study of T cells after yellow fever vaccination (dated by TCRdb to about 2019). Looking at the study overall: Libraries from fractions with low cell numbers were prepared with the SMART-Seq v4 Ultra Low Input RNA kit. Blood samples were taken at several timepoints before and after primary and secondary immunization, and bulk PBMC replicates and cell subsets were isolated. To follow T-cell clones before and after both primary and booster YFV17D yellow fever vaccination, bulk TCR alpha and beta repertoires underwent longitudinal sequencing. Two healthy male donors made up the cohort, one aged 18 to 29 years and the other aged 30 to 39 years. The paper's findings and limits, for the study overall: Compared with the primary T-cell response, the secondary T-cell response was faster but weaker, reaching its peak on day 5 rather than on day 15. Most clones expanded after primary vaccination (96% of CD4 and roughly 91% of CD8) were re-detected after the booster, suggesting that broad memory maintenance occurred. Because only a couple of donors were included in the study, the extent to which the findings can be generalized is limited. A small fraction of clonotypes showed up in both the CD4 and CD8 compartments, probably as a result of convergent recombination. Because abundant contaminating clonotypes from the bulk population could be contained in FACS-sorted repertoires, computational filtering was required.

The germline ends are 17 bases apart after V is trimmed by 6 bases and J by 12 bases. CDR1 is given as KGHDR and CDR2 as SFDVKD, both from the germline V gene. The cysteine opens and the phenylalanine closes a CDR3 of 13 amino acids. Left in the record is the CDR3 DNA by itself, 39 bases read in frame from the first base. Sequencing instrument: Illumina NovaSeq 6000. TCR cDNA was synthesized by 5'RACE template switching, through which a universal primer site and unique molecular identifiers were introduced. cDNA synthesis was primed from both the TCR alpha and TCR beta constant segments. Library amplification used two PCR steps, and the second PCR step added sample barcodes and sequencing adapters. Sequencing of libraries was done on Illumina HiSeq 2500 (2x100 bp) or NovaSeq (2x150 bp). Per the authors' processing: Reads were demultiplexed and collapsed into UMI consensus sequences with MIGEC, and V(D)J alignment was performed with MiXCR. Vaccine-responding clonotypes were defined with edgeR using replicate PBMC samples, requiring FDR below 0.01 and a log2 fold change above 5 up to day 15. Each bulk clonotype received a CD4 or CD8 identity based on whether the sequenced CD4 or CD8 repertoire contained that clonotype at higher abundance. Using fastp trimming at Q25 and MiXCR clonotype assembly, TCRdb reanalyzed the public sequencing data and kept in-frame beta chains. Merged by CDR3 protein, the rows form single entries marked with the most common genes and DNA. The authors' filters were not applied to this entry. This sample is represented by hundreds of thousands of distinct CDR3 sequences; 18% of them were singletons. The ten most abundant clones make up roughly a sixth of the sample.

Sample treatment or condition, as interpreted from the label and publication: live attenuated yellow fever vaccine strain. At every blood-draw timepoint, two biological replicates of bulk PBMCs were collected. PBMCs were isolated from peripheral blood using a standard Ficoll-Paque protocol. TriZol was used to extract RNA from bulk PBMCs, CD4 and CD8 fractions, and dextramer-positive and dextramer-negative fractions. The specimen comprised PBMCs, sampled before the yellow fever booster vaccination. The TCR sequence derives from a man aged 18 to 30 who received the YFV17D yellow fever vaccine. In this chain, TRBV24-1 is recombined with TRBJ2-1; the D gene is perhaps TRBD2, on 5 matching bases. The sequence in DNA is TGTGCCACCAGTAAAGGGCATTCCGAGGGGCAGTTCTTC. This is translated as CATSKGHSEGQFF.